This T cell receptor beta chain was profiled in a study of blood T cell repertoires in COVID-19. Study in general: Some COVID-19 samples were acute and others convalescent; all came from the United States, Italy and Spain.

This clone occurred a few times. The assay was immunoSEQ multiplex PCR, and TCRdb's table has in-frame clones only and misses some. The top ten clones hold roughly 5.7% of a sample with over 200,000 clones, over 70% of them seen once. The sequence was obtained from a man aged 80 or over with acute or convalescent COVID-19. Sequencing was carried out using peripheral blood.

The CDR3, as DNA: TGTGCCAGCAGCGTAGGGGCGGGACAGGGAGGCGACGAGCAGTACTTC. Its protein is CASSVGAGQGGDEQYF. The chain is built from TRBV9 and TRBJ2-7, with 9 bases aligning to TRBD1. Germline trimming cut 0 bases from V and 5 bases from J; bases unmatched to any gene: 9. Per germline, CDR1 SGDLS and CDR2 YYNGEE. The CDR3 contains 16 residues.